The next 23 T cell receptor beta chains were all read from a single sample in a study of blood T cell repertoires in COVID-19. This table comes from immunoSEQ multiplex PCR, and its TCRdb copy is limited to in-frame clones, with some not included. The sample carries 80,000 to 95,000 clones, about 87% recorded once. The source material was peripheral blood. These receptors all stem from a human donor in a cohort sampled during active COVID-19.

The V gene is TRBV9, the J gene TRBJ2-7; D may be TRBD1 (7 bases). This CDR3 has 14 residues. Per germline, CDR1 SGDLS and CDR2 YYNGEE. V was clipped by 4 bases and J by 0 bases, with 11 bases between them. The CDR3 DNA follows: TGTGCCAGCAGCACCCAGGGGGGCTCCTACGAGCAGTACTTC. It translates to CASSTQGGSYEQYF. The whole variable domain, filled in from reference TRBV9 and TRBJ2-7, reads DSGVTQTPKHLITATGQRVTLRCSPRSGDLSVYWYQQSLDQGLQFLIQYYNGEERAKGNILERFSAQQFPDLHSELNLSSLELGDSALYFCASSTQGGSYEQYFGPGTRLTVT.

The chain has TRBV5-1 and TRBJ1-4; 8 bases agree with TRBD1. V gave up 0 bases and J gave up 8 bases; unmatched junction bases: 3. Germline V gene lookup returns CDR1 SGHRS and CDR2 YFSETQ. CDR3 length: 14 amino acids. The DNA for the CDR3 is TGCGCCAGCAGCTTGGGGACAGGGAAGGAAAAACTGTTTTTT. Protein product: CASSLGTGKEKLFF.

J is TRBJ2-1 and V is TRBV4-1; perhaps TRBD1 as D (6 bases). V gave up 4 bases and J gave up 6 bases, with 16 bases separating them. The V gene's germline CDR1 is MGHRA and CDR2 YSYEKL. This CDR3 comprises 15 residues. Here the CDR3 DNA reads TGCGCCAGCAGCCGGAAGGGGTCAGGGGCCAATGAGCAGTTCTTC. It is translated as CASSRKGSGANEQFF.

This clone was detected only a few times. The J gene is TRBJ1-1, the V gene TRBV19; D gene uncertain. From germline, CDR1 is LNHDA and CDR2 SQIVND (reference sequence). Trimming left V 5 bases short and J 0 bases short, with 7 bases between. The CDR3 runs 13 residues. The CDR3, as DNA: TGTGCCAGTAGTCCCGACATGAACACTGAAGCTTTCTTT. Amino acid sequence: CASSPDMNTEAFF. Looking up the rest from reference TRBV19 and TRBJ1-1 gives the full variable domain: DGGITQSPKYLFRKEGQNVTLSCEQNLNHDAMYWYRQDPGQGLRLIYYSQIVNDFQKGDIAEGYSVSREKKESFPLTVTSAQKNPTAFYLCASSPDMNTEAFFGQGTRLTVV.

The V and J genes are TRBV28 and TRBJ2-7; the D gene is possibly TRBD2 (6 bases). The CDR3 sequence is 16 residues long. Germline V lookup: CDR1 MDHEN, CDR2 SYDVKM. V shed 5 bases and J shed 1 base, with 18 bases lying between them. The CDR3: CASSQGGGASSYEQYF. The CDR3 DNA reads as TGTGCCAGCAGTCAGGGAGGAGGGGCATCGTCCTACGAGCAGTACTTC.

The CDR3 nucleotides read TGTGCCAGCAGCTCGGACAGGGGGCGAGGGGGTGAGCAGTTCTTC. Translation: CASSSDRGRGGEQFF. V usage is TRBV7-9 and J usage is TRBJ2-1; TRBD1 matches at 11 bases. The CDR3 consists of 15 residues. Germline CDR1 and CDR2: SEHNR and FQNEAQ (reference sequence). V gave up 4 bases and J gave up 9 bases; unmatched junction bases: 8.

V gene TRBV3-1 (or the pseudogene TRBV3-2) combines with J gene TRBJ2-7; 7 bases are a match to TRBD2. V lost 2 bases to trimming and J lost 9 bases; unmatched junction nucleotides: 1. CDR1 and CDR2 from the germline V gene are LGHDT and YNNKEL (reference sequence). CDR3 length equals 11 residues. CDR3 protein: CASSQSGGQYF. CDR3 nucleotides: TGTGCCAGCAGCCAATCGGGGGGGCAGTACTTC.

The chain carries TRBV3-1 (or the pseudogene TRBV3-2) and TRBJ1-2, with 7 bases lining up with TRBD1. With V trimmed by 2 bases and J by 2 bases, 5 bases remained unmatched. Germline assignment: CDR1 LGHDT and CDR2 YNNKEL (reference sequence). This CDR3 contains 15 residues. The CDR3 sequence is CASSQRFRGNYGYTF. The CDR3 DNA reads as TGTGCCAGCAGCCAACGTTTCAGGGGGAACTATGGCTACACCTTC.

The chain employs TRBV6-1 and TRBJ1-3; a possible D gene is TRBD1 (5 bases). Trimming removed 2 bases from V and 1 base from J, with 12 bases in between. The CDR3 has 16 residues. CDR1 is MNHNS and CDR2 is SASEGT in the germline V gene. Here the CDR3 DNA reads TGTGCCAGCAGTGAAAGGCTGGGGGGTTCTGGAAACACCATATATTTT. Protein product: CASSERLGGSGNTIYF.

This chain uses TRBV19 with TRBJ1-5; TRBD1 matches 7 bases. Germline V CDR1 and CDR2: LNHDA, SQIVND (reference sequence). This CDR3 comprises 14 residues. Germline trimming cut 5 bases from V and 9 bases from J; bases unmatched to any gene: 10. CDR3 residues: CASSPGQLTGPQHF. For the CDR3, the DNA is TGTGCCAGTAGTCCGGGACAGCTCACTGGGCCCCAGCATTTT.

The CDR3 DNA reads TGCGCCAGCGCAGGGTCAGATACGCAGTATTTT. This encodes CASAGSDTQYF. The chain has TRBV5-1 and TRBJ2-3; TRBD1 is a possible D gene (5 bases). Trimming removed 7 bases at V and 4 bases at J, with 7 bases between. The CDR3 is made up of 11 amino acids. The germline V gene has CDR1 SGHRS and CDR2 YFSETQ.

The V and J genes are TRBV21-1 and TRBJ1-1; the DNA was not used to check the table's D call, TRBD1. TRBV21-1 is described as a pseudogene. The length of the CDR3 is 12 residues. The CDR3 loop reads CASTSRGQEAFF. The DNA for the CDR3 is TGTGCCAGCACCTCCAGAGGACAAGAAGCTTTCTTT.

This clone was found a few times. CDR3 sequence reads: CASSFGDSVYGYTF. CDR3 DNA sequence: TGTGCCAGCAGCTTCGGTGACAGCGTTTATGGCTACACCTTC. The V gene is TRBV5-6, the J gene TRBJ1-2; D possibly corresponds to TRBD1 (5 bases). The CDR3 length is 14 residues. In germline, CDR1 is SGHDT, CDR2 YYEEEE. Trimming removed 2 bases at V and 5 bases at J, with 13 bases between.

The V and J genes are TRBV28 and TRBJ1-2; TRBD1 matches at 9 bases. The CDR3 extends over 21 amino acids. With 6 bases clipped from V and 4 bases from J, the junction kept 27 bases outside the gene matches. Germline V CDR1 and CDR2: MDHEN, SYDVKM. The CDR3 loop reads CASSQTPFIRQGEIGGYGYTF. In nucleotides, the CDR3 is TGTGCCAGCAGCCAGACCCCCTTCATAAGACAGGGGGAAATAGGTGGCTATGGCTACACCTTC.

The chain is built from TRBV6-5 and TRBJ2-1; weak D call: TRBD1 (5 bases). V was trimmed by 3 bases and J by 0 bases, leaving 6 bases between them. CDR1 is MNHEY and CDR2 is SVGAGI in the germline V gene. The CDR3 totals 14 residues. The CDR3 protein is CASSYTGSYNEQFF. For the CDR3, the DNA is TGTGCCAGCAGTTATACAGGCTCCTACAATGAGCAGTTCTTC.

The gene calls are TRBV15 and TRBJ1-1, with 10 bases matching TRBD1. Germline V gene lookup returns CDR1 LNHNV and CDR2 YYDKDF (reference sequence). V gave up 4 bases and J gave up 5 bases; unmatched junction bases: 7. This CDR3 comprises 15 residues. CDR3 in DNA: TGTGCCACCAGCAAGGGGGACAGGGGCGGAACTGAAGCTTTCTTT. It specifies CATSKGDRGGTEAFF. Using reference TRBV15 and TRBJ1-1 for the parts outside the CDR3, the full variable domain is DAMVIQNPRYQVTQFGKPVTLSCSQTLNHNVMYWYQQKSSQAPKLLFHYYDKDFNNEADTPDNFQSRRPNTSFCFLDIRSPGLGDTAMYLCATSKGDRGGTEAFFGQGTRLTVV.

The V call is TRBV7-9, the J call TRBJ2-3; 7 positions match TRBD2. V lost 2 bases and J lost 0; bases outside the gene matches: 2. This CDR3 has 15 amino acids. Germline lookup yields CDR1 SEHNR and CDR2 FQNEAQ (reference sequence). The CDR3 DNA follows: TGTGCCAGCAGCTTAAGGCGGGGGAGCACAGATACGCAGTATTTT. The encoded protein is CASSLRRGSTDTQYF.

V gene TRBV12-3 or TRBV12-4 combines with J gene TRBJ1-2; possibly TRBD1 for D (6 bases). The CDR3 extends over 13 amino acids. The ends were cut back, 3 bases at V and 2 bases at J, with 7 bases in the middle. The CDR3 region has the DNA TGTGCCAGCAGTTTGGACAGCAACTATGGCTACACCTTC. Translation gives CASSLDSNYGYTF.

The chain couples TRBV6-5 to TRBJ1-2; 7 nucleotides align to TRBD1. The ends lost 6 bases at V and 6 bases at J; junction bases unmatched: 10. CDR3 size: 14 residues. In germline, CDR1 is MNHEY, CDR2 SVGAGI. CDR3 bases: TGTGCCAGCAGGTACCGGACAGGAAGAAATGGCTACACCTTC. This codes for CASRYRTGRNGYTF.

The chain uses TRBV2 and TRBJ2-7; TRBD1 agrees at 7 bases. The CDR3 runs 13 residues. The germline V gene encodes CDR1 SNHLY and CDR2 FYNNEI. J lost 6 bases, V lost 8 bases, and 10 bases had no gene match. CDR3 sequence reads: CASGTASGSEQYF. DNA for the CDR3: TGTGCCAGCGGGACAGCTTCGGGGAGCGAGCAGTACTTC.

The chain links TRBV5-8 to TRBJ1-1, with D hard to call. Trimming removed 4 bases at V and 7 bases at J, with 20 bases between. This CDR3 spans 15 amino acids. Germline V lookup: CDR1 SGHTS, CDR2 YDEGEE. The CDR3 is CASSHKQLPLHEAFF. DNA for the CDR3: TGTGCCAGCAGCCATAAACAGCTACCACTTCATGAAGCTTTCTTT.

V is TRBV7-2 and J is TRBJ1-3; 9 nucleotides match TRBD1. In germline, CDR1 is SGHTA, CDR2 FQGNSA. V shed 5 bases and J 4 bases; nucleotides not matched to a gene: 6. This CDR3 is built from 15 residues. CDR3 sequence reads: CASSAGQGPGNTIYF. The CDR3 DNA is TGTGCCAGCAGCGCGGGACAGGGACCGGGAAACACCATATATTTT.

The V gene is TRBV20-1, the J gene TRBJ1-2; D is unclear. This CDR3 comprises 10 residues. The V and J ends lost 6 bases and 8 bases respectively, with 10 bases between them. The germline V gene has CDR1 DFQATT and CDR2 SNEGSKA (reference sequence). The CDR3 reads CSAELLGYTF. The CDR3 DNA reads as TGCAGTGCGGAGCTTCTGGGCTACACCTTC.